This T cell receptor beta chain was profiled in a study of T cell responses to AZD1222 COVID-19 vaccine. The CDR3 is 15 amino acids. V was trimmed by 0 bases and J by 3 bases, leaving 10 bases between them. CDR1 MNHEY and CDR2 SVGAGI come from the germline V gene. A word on this clone: Its antigen is not identified.

The study's findings and limits: Clonal diversity was possibly underestimated, and white British individuals and females predominated among donors. Among those given AZD1222, only five or six were seropositive at baseline. All repertoire sampling was performed exclusively after the peak T cell response.

The table came from immunoSEQ multiplex PCR; TCRdb's copy has only in-frame clones and leaves some out. The data contain some 110,000 clones, about 92% of them singletons. This receptor was obtained from an adult in good health. The sequencing used peripheral blood, collected on day 0 of AZD1222 vaccination. The gene calls are TRBV6-5 and TRBJ2-3; D is ambiguous. The DNA for the CDR3 is TGTGCCAGCAGTTACTCGAGCCGGGTAACAGATACGCAGTATTTT. It yields the protein CASSYSSRVTDTQYF.